A selection of T cell receptor beta chains follows, all from one sample in a study of blood T cell repertoires in COVID-19. TCRdb keeps only in-frame clones here, not all; method: immunoSEQ multiplex PCR. The sample contains 200,000 to 300,000 clones, 70% to 90% of which appear only once. The sample comprised peripheral blood. These TCRs come from a woman aged 55 to 70 with COVID-19, enrolled during active disease. Both conserved end residues are part of each CDR3. The D gene is left open where the match is weak. Where a row states a size, it is once, few, many or the class of an expanded clone; other rows omit it.

few	TRBV27	-	TRBJ2-5	TGTGCCAGCAGTTCTACAGGGCGCGAGACCCAGTACTTC	CASSSTGRETQYF
few	TRBV5-4	TRBD1	TRBJ2-7	TGTGCCAGCAGCAGGGACAGCTACGAGCAGTACTTC	CASSRDSYEQYF
once	TRBV10-3	TRBD2	TRBJ2-5	TGTGCCATCAGTGATCTGCCAGCGGGAGGGGTGACCCAGTACTTC	CAISDLPAGGVTQYF
-	TRBV27	TRBD1	TRBJ1-6	TGTGCCAGCAGTTTGCGATGGCAGGGGGGCAACTATAATTCACCCCTCCACTTT	CASSLRWQGGNYNSPLHF
-	TRBV25-1	-	TRBJ2-2	TGTGCCAGCAGTAGGGGGGGCCACGGGGAGCTGTTTTTT	CASSRGGHGELFF
-	TRBV5-1	TRBD2	TRBJ2-1	TGCGCCAGCAGCCCGGGGGGGTCTCTCTACAATGAGCAGTTCTTC	CASSPGGSLYNEQFF
-	TRBV27	-	TRBJ2-5	TGTGCCAACAGTAGGGGGGACGCCACGGGGGGAGAGACCCAGTACTTC	CANSRGDATGGETQYF
few	TRBV5-5	-	TRBJ2-1	TGTGCCAGCAGCTTGGCGGGGAGCTCCTACAATGAGCAGTTCTTC	CASSLAGSSYNEQFF
once	TRBV3-1/TRBV3-2	-	TRBJ1-1	TGTGCCAGCAGCCAAGCGGGGGGCACTGAAGCTTTCTTT	CASSQAGGTEAFF
-	TRBV18	-	TRBJ2-1	TGTGCCAGCTCACCACGCAGCGGCTCCTACAATGAGCAGTTCTTC	CASSPRSGSYNEQFF
-	TRBV11-3	-	TRBJ2-3	TGTGCCAGCAGCTTAGGCGGCGGAGTTAGCACAGATACGCAGTATTTT	CASSLGGGVSTDTQYF
-	TRBV30	TRBD2	TRBJ2-7	TGTGCCTGGGGAAGCGGGAGGGCTCCCTACGAGCAGTACTTC	CAWGSGRAPYEQYF
-	TRBV18	TRBD2	TRBJ2-1	TGTGCCAGCTCATCGACTAGCGGGAGCAATGAGCAGTTCTTC	CASSSTSGSNEQFF
-	TRBV30	TRBD1	TRBJ1-2	TGTGCCTGGAGCGCAATCGGGACAGGGGTAGAAGGCTACACCTTC	CAWSAIGTGVEGYTF
-	TRBV10-3	TRBD2	TRBJ2-3	TGTGCCATCAGTGAGTTGGTAGCGGGAGGCACAGATACGCAGTATTTT	CAISELVAGGTDTQYF
-	TRBV5-4	TRBD2	TRBJ2-3	TGTGCCAGCAGCGATACTAGCGTTGATACGCAGTATTTT	CASSDTSVDTQYF
-	TRBV19	-	TRBJ2-5	TGTGCCAGTAGTTCCGGGACTGTCAAAGAGACCCAGTACTTC	CASSSGTVKETQYF
-	TRBV19	-	TRBJ2-6	TGTGCCAGTAGCGAAATAAAGCGGGGACACTCCTCTGGGGCCAACGTCCTGACTTTC	CASSEIKRGHSSGANVLTF
-	TRBV5-1	-	TRBJ1-5	TGCGCCAGCAGTGAGGGTTTAAGCAATCAGCCCCAGCATTTT	CASSEGLSNQPQHF
-	TRBV29-1	TRBD2	TRBJ2-7	TGCAGCGTGAGCGGGAGGGCTGTGAACGAGCAGTACTTC	CSVSGRAVNEQYF
-	TRBV4-1	-	TRBJ1-1	TGCGCCAGCAGCCAAGACCAGACAAGGGGGGGGCGGCGGTCTGCTTTCTTT	CASSQDQTRGGRRSAFF
-	TRBV18	TRBD1	TRBJ2-1	TGTGCCAGCTCACATTACAGGGGCTCCTACAATGAGCAGTTCTTC	CASSHYRGSYNEQFF
-	TRBV18	TRBD2	TRBJ2-7	TGTGCCAGCTCACCACTGTCGGGAGGAACCTACGAGCAGTACTTC	CASSPLSGGTYEQYF
-	TRBV30	-	TRBJ1-1	TGTGCCTGGAGTGGTCGGGGATCGAACACTGAAGCTTTCTTT	CAWSGRGSNTEAFF
-	TRBV7-9	TRBD1	TRBJ1-3	TGTGCCAGCAGCTTAGACAGGGGGCCCATCGGAAACACCATATATTTT	CASSLDRGPIGNTIYF
-	TRBV5-1	-	TRBJ2-3	TGCGCCAGCAGCCGACCCGCGGAGGTTTCTTACACAGATACGCAGTATTTT	CASSRPAEVSYTDTQYF
-	TRBV11-2	-	TRBJ1-4	TGTGCCAGCAGCCTGCGGAGAGCTCATGAAAAACTGTTTTTT	CASSLRRAHEKLFF